This T cell receptor beta chain was captured in a study of T-cell reconstitution after alpha-beta-depleted transplantation in children. Unique molecular identifiers were incorporated when the TCRbeta library was constructed. TCRdb analysed the PCR reads with MiXCR anew, one entry per CDR3 protein. The sample holds a few hundred thousand distinct CDR3 sequences, approximately 9.8% seen once. This clonotype was seen at least ten times. Trimming removed 0 bases from V and 2 bases from J; junction bases left unmatched: 5. The germline V gene encodes CDR1 SGDLS and CDR2 YYNGEE. The CDR3 sequence is 16 residues long.

This rearrangement joins TRBV9 to TRBJ2-3, with TRBD1 matching over 8 bases. This clonotype was sampled from a human donor who donated a stem cell graft to a child with SCID. The starting material was PBMCs from the stem cell graft donor, obtained from the stem cell graft. The CDR3 DNA follows: TGTGCCAGCAGCGTAGGAGGGCAGGGGGCCACAGATACGCAGTATTTT. Translating it yields CASSVGGQGATDTQYF.